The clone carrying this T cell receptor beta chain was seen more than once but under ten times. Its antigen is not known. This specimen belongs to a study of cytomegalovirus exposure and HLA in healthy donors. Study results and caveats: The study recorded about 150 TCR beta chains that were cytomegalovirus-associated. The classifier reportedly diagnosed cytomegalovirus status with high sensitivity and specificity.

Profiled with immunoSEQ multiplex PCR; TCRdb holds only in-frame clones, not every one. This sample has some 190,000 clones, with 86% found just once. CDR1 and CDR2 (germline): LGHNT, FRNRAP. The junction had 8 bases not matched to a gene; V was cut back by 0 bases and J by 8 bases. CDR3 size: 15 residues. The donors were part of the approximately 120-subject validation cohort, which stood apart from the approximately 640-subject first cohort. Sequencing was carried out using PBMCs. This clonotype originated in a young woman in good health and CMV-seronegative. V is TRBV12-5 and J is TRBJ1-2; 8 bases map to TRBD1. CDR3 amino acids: CASGLVLRGRWGYTF. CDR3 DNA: TGTGCTAGTGGTTTGGTCCTCAGGGGGCGATGGGGCTACACCTTC.